This entry lists 16 T cell receptor beta chains sequenced from one sample in a study of T cells after yellow fever vaccination (dated by TCRdb to the late 2010s). What this sample's treatment or condition label stands for: live attenuated yellow fever vaccine strain. The method behind the library was 5' RACE. TCRdb names Illumina NovaSeq 6000 as the instrument used. TCRdb cleaned the public reads at Q25 with fastp, built clones with MiXCR and kept in-frame beta chains. Each entry merges the rows of one CDR3 protein and shows their most common DNA and genes. The sample yields 300,000 to 400,000 distinct CDR3 sequences; approximately 11% were counted once. Of the sample, 3% to 3.5% falls within the top ten clones. Sequenced here: CD4+ T cells sorted from PBMCs, sampled 45 days after the yellow fever booster vaccination. The source is a man aged 18 to 35 who received the YFV17D yellow fever vaccine.

This clonotype has only a few counts. V gene TRBV6-1 combines with J gene TRBJ1-1; 8 bases are shared with TRBD1. The CDR3 has 14 amino acids. The V gene's germline CDR1 is MNHNS and CDR2 SASEGT. With V trimmed by 8 bases and J by 1 base, 6 bases remained unmatched. In DNA form, the CDR3 reads TGTGCCAGCTGCCGACAGGGGTCGAACACTGAAGCTTTCTTT. Translating gives CASCRQGSNTEAFF.

The chain joins TRBV6-6 to TRBJ1-6, with 7 bases that match TRBD1. This CDR3 spans 18 amino acids. V shed 6 bases, J shed 0 bases, and the junction held 11 bases outside the gene matches. CDR1 and CDR2 from the germline V gene are MNHNY and SVGAGI (reference sequence). CDR3 in amino acids: CASRGETGTISYNSPLHF. The CDR3 DNA sequence: TGTGCCAGCAGAGGAGAGACAGGGACTATCTCCTATAATTCACCCCTCCACTTT.

By share of the sample, this clonotype is medium-sized. This chain connects TRBV5-1 to TRBJ1-6; unclear D gene. The CDR3 loop spans 15 amino acids. Germline V gene sequence: CDR1 SGHRS, CDR2 YFSETQ. The ends were cut back, 0 bases at V and 7 bases at J, with 11 bases in the middle. The CDR3 loop is CASSLGASYNSPLHF. The CDR3 DNA sequence: TGCGCCAGCAGCTTGGGGGCGTCTTACAATTCACCCCTCCACTTT.

This rearrangement joins TRBV20-1 to TRBJ2-5; 8 positions agree with TRBD2. From germline, CDR1 is DFQATT and CDR2 SNEGSKA (reference sequence). V dropped 5 bases and J dropped 3; count of bases not matched to a gene: 2. The CDR3 length is 12 residues. The CDR3 DNA follows: TGCAGTGCTCCGGGGGGGGAAGAGACCCAGTACTTC. Amino acid sequence: CSAPGGEETQYF.

In this sample, this clonotype turned up a few times. The chain links TRBV7-9 to TRBJ1-5; no clear D. Per the germline V gene, CDR1 is SEHNR and CDR2 is FQNEAQ (reference sequence). This CDR3 is 14 amino acids long. The V end was cut by 0 bases, the J end by 4 bases, with 7 bases between. The chain's CDR3 is CASSLALSNQPQHF. The CDR3 coding sequence is TGTGCCAGCAGCTTAGCGCTCAGTAATCAGCCCCAGCATTTT.

This clonotype was detected ten times or more. The V call is TRBV12-3 or TRBV12-4, the J call TRBJ2-5; 7 nucleotides agree with TRBD2. The CDR3 has 14 amino acids. With 3 bases clipped from V and 4 bases from J, the junction kept 5 bases outside the gene matches. CDR3 nucleotide sequence: TGTGCCAGCAGTTTCGAGCGGGGACTAGAGACCCAGTACTTC. Protein product: CASSFERGLETQYF.

This clonotype showed up many times. This chain joins TRBV7-8 and TRBJ1-6; 8 bases fit TRBD1. The V segment lost 3 bases and the J segment 7 bases; nucleotides outside the gene matches: 5. CDR1 and CDR2 (germline): SGHVS, FQNEAQ. CDR3 length: 15 amino acids. This CDR3 is CASSFDRGGNSPLHF. The CDR3 DNA reads as TGTGCCAGCAGCTTTGACAGGGGTGGCAATTCACCCCTCCACTTT.

The chain employs TRBV6-1 and TRBJ2-7; no definite D call. The CDR3 runs 13 residues. The germline V gene has CDR1 MNHNS and CDR2 SASEGT. V was pared by 6 bases and J by 0 bases, with 9 bases between. CDR3 amino acids: CASRKLDSYEQYF. CDR3 coding DNA: TGTGCCAGCAGAAAGCTCGACTCCTACGAGCAGTACTTC.

This clonotype was detected many times. The J gene is TRBJ2-1, the V gene TRBV7-9; D call uncertain. V was trimmed by 2 bases and J by 2 bases, leaving 10 bases between them. CDR1 SEHNR and CDR2 FQNEAQ come from the germline V gene (reference sequence). The CDR3 covers 15 residues. CDR3 region: CASSLTRTAYNEQFF. The CDR3, as DNA: TGTGCCAGCAGCTTAACCAGGACCGCCTACAATGAGCAGTTCTTC.

This clonotype was detected a few times. The chain is built from TRBV27 and TRBJ2-3; TRBD2 agrees at 8 bases. The germline V gene encodes CDR1 MNHEY and CDR2 SMNVEV (reference sequence). CDR3 length: 15 amino acids. The V segment lost 6 bases and the J segment 0 bases; nucleotides outside the gene matches: 5. The CDR3 here is CASRAAGASTDTQYF. DNA for the CDR3: TGTGCCAGCAGAGCAGCGGGGGCCAGCACAGATACGCAGTATTTT.

This chain joins TRBV5-1 and TRBJ2-2; 7 nucleotides line up with TRBD1. J gave up 8 bases and V 6 bases, and 7 bases lay outside the gene matches. The germline CDR1 and CDR2 sequences are SGHRS and YFSETQ. This CDR3 is built from 13 residues. CDR3 residues: CASKETGLGELFF. CDR3 DNA sequence: TGCGCCAGCAAGGAGACAGGGCTTGGGGAGCTGTTTTTT.

The chain employs TRBV14 and TRBJ1-4; D is perhaps TRBD1 (5 bases). The germline V gene has CDR1 SGHDN and CDR2 FVKESK. The CDR3 is made up of 17 amino acids. Trimming shortened V by 3 bases and J by 3 bases, and 17 bases separated the two germline ends. The CDR3 protein is CASSQRRSLGANEKLFF. The DNA of the CDR3 is TGTGCCAGCAGCCAGCGACGCAGCCTGGGGGCTAATGAAAAACTGTTTTTT.

This rearrangement joins TRBV19 to TRBJ1-5, with D uncertain. The CDR3 is 14 residues long. CDR1 and CDR2 from the germline V gene are LNHDA and SQIVND (reference sequence). The ends were cut back, 7 bases at V and 2 bases at J, with 12 bases in the middle. The CDR3 DNA reads as TGTGCCAGTACAAGTGGGCCCGGCAATCAGCCCCAGCATTTT. Its protein is CASTSGPGNQPQHF.

Ten or more counts support this clonotype. The J gene is TRBJ1-2, the V gene TRBV9; D gene uncertain. V lost 4 bases and J 3 bases, leaving 10 bases between the germline ends. The CDR3 covers 13 residues. Germline V CDR1 and CDR2: SGDLS, YYNGEE. CDR3 DNA sequence: TGTGCCAGCAGCTCGGGGTCGGACTATGGCTACACCTTC. This codes for CASSSGSDYGYTF.

The table lists this clonotype with a few counts. The chain combines TRBV4-1 with TRBJ1-1, with unresolved D. Trimming cost V 3 bases and J 5 bases, with 10 bases left between them. CDR3 length equals 13 residues. Germline CDR1 is MGHRA and CDR2 is YSYEKL. DNA for the CDR3: TGCGCCAGCAGCCACAGGATTCGGACTGAAGCTTTCTTT. Its protein product is CASSHRIRTEAFF.

V and J are TRBV7-3 and TRBJ2-5, with D possibly being TRBD2 (6 bases). The germline V gene encodes CDR1 SGHTA and CDR2 FQGTGA. CDR3 length: 13 amino acids. The V and J ends lost 5 bases and 4 bases respectively, with 11 bases between them. The CDR3 protein is CASSGRRGETQYF. DNA of the CDR3: TGTGCCAGCAGCGGGCGGAGGGGAGAGACCCAGTACTTC.